These 5 T cell receptor beta chains originate from one sample sequenced in a study of OX40 agonist ivuxolimab in advanced cancers. Assay used: immunoSEQ multiplex PCR; TCRdb lists only in-frame clones, some missing. This table has more than 85,000 clones, 89% appearing once. The specimen comprised CD4+ or CD8+ T cells sorted from blood, sampled in a trial of the OX40 agonist ivuxolimab. The receptor source for this set is an adult with an advanced solid tumor such as melanoma, head and neck, liver or kidney cancer.

This chain links TRBV10-3 with TRBJ1-5, with D unclear. In germline, CDR1 is ENHRY, CDR2 SYGVKD. This CDR3 spans 15 amino acids. V was clipped by 10 bases and J by 3 bases, with 19 bases between them. The CDR3 bases are TGTGCCACCTTGGCCTCTCCCCAGGACAATCAGCCCCAGCATTTT. Translation: CATLASPQDNQPQHF.

The chain couples TRBV7-9 to TRBJ2-7; tentatively, D is TRBD1 (5 bases). The V end was cut by 1 base, the J end by 1 base, with 14 bases between. The CDR3 contains 16 residues. Germline V CDR1 and CDR2: SEHNR, FQNEAQ (reference sequence). CDR3 sequence (DNA): TGTGCCAGCAGCTTAGTGGCAGGGTCCTCTTCCTACGAGCAGTACTTC. Protein: CASSLVAGSSSYEQYF.

The chain couples TRBV18 to TRBJ2-1; no clear D gene. The germline CDR1 and CDR2 sequences are KGHSH and LQKENI. V was cut by 4 bases and J by 7 bases, with 8 bases left in between. The CDR3 has 12 amino acids. DNA for the CDR3: TGTGCCAGCTCACTAGTGGAGAATGAGCAGTTCTTC. Its translation: CASSLVENEQFF.

As concerns this clone: Likely a read error: the CDR3 ends without its conserved phenylalanine or tryptophan. The chain recombines TRBV27 with TRBJ1-1, with D tentatively TRBD1 (5 bases). CDR1 and CDR2 (germline): MNHEY, SMNVEV (reference sequence). The ends were cut back, 4 bases at V and 8 bases at J, with 11 bases in the middle. This CDR3 region has 12 residues. CDR3 sequence: CASSSLDNEAFL. In DNA, the CDR3 is TGTGCCAGCAGTTCGCTGGACAACGAAGCTTTCCTT.

The V call is TRBV30, the J call TRBJ1-2; D might be TRBD1 (6 bases). The V gene's germline CDR1 is GTSNPN and CDR2 SVGIG (reference sequence). The CDR3 runs 13 residues. The ends were cut back, 1 base at V and 4 bases at J, with 10 bases in the middle. CDR3 bases: TGTGCCTGGAGTGACACAGGGAGCTATGGCTACACCTTC. Translation: CAWSDTGSYGYTF.